The clone carrying this T cell receptor beta chain was seen once. What it binds is not known. This entry comes from a study of CD8 T cells in Susac syndrome. Findings and caveats of the study: Acknowledgment was made by the study that its TCR sequencing and HLA analysis involved a relatively small number of individuals.

Sequencing of TCR beta drew on CD8+ and CD4+ T cells from blood. CD8+ and CD4+ T cells were negatively isolated; TEMRA cells were FACS-enriched. Roughly 0.45 to 1 ug RNA was reverse transcribed with random hexamers. An immunoSEQ multiplex PCR amplified TCR beta CDR3 over 54 Vbeta and 13 Jbeta. Using its own MiXCR run on the immunoSEQ multiplex PCR reads, TCRdb lists one record per CDR3 protein. The top ten hold around 0.14% of the sample, which has about 200,000 distinct CDR3 sequences, around 90% seen once. Germline CDR1 reads MNHEY; CDR2 reads SVGAGI. CDR3 length: 14 amino acids. Trimming removed 2 bases from V and 8 bases from J; junction bases left unmatched: 5.

The sequence derives from a human donor with multiple sclerosis. Sequenced material: CD8+ T cells from PBMCs. The rearrangement joins TRBV6-5 to TRBJ2-1; 8 bases line up with TRBD2. CDR3 protein: CASSYPGGAHEQFF. CDR3 nucleotide sequence: TGTGCCAGCAGTTACCCCGGGGGGGCCCATGAGCAGTTCTTC.